The clone carrying this TCR beta chain was counted between two and nine times. Its antigen is unidentified. Trimming removed 1 base at V and 5 bases at J, with 12 bases between. Germline V CDR1 and CDR2: SGHRS, YFSETQ. The CDR3 loop spans 14 amino acids. The data derive from a study of blood T cells in healthy people across ages. Study-level findings and limits: Aged donors had fewer naive CD4+ cells and lower diversity than long-lived donors. Observed TCR beta diversity per million T cells went down as age went up. This fall followed a roughly linear course with age.

Isolating PBMCs gave at least 6.5 million of these cells per sample. Together with a sample-barcoded 5' primer, a J-beta primer mix was included in a second PCR lasting about 7 to 11 cycles. Carrying 12 random nucleotides, a template-switch adaptor labeled each individual cDNA molecule. TCRdb processed the 5' RACE reads anew with MiXCR; each CDR3 protein has one entry. The data show roughly 1,500,000 distinct CDR3 sequences, approximately 38% seen once. The sequence came from a woman between 18 and 30 years old in good health. The specimen was blood. The rearrangement links TRBV5-1 to TRBJ2-5; TRBD2 is a possible D gene (5 bases). The CDR3 coding sequence is TGCGCCAGCAGCTTGAAGGGAGCAGGCGAGACCCAGTACTTC. It specifies CASSLKGAGETQYF. Together with reference TRBV5-1 and TRBJ2-5, the CDR3 gives the full variable domain: KAGVTQTPRYLIKTRGQQVTLSCSPISGHRSVSWYQQTPGQGLQFLFEYFSETQRNKGNFPGRFSGRQFSNSRSEMNVSTLELGDSALYLCASSLKGAGETQYFGPGTRLLVL.